The rows below give T cell receptor beta chains drawn from one sample of a study of long-term antiretroviral therapy in people with HIV. Measured with immunoSEQ multiplex PCR; TCRdb has only the in-frame clones, and not every one. The data contain 20,000 to 30,000 clones, 70% to 85% of them singletons. This sample comprised unsorted PBMCs, obtained 0.7 years before starting antiretroviral therapy. The source is a young man with HIV. Both conserved end residues are part of each CDR3. The D gene is left open where the match is weak. The size field is filled for only some rows; it gives once, few, many or a size class.

D gene	V gene	clone size	J gene	CDR3 DNA	CDR3 protein
TRBD1	TRBV4-2	NA	TRBJ1-4	TGTGCCAGCAGCCAATTGACGGGACAGCCTAATGAAAAACTGTTTTTT	CASSQLTGQPNEKLFF
NA	TRBV23-1	few	TRBJ1-5	TGCGCCAGCAGTCAATCGAGAGGGCAGGGTGGTCAGCCCCAGCATTTT	CASSQSRGQGGQPQHF
NA	TRBV12-5	NA	TRBJ2-5	TGTGCTAGTGGGGACGGTAGGAGGGTCGGGGAGACCCAGTACTTC	CASGDGRRVGETQYF
TRBD2	TRBV7-9	NA	TRBJ2-1	TGTGCCAGCAGCTCCCGGGGGGGCTCCTACAATGAGCAGTTCTTC	CASSSRGGSYNEQFF
NA	TRBV6-1	NA	TRBJ2-5	TGTGCCAGCGACCTTGCCCGCGTGGAGACCCAGTACTTC	CASDLARVETQYF
NA	TRBV14	NA	TRBJ2-5	TGTGCCAGCAGCCAAGGAGAGGCGGTTCTGCAAGAGACCCAGTACTTC	CASSQGEAVLQETQYF
NA	TRBV29-1	NA	TRBJ2-5	TGCAGCGTTTACACGGCTCGAGAGACCCAGTACTTC	CSVYTARETQYF
NA	TRBV9	once	TRBJ2-1	TGTGCCAGCAGCGTTGGGGGAGGCTTAGTGGGTGAGCAGTTCTTC	CASSVGGGLVGEQFF
NA	TRBV28	NA	TRBJ1-4	TGTGCCAGCAGTTTATGGCCCGGGACGCACAAGGGGATTGAAAAACTGTTTTTT	CASSLWPGTHKGIEKLFF
TRBD2	TRBV11-3	NA	TRBJ2-3	TGTGCCAGCAGCTTAGATGGTAGCGGGGTGGGCACAGATACGCAGTATTTT	CASSLDGSGVGTDTQYF
TRBD1	TRBV9	NA	TRBJ2-3	TGTGCCAGCAGCGTGGGACAGGGAACAGATACGCAGTATTTT	CASSVGQGTDTQYF
NA	TRBV28	NA	TRBJ1-2	TGTGCCAGCAGTTTAAGCTATGGCTACACCTTC	CASSLSYGYTF
TRBD2	TRBV13	NA	TRBJ2-3	TGTGCCAGCAGCCACAGCGGGGGGGCGGACTATACGCAGTATTTT	CASSHSGGADYTQYF
TRBD1	TRBV5-1	NA	TRBJ1-2	TGCGCCAGCAGCTTCTCAGGACAGGGGAAGAGAAGCTACACCTTC	CASSFSGQGKRSYTF
NA	TRBV11-2	NA	TRBJ1-3	TGTGCCAGCAGCTTGAGCTCTGGAAACACCATATATTTT	CASSLSSGNTIYF
NA	TRBV10-3	NA	TRBJ1-1	TGTGCCATCAGTGGGGCCGTGAACACTGAAGCTTTCTTT	CAISGAVNTEAFF
TRBD2	TRBV6-1	NA	TRBJ2-3	TGTGCCAGCAGTACCTCTAGCGGGAGTTCGGATACGCAGTATTTT	CASSTSSGSSDTQYF
NA	TRBV7-6	NA	TRBJ1-4	TGTGCCAGCAGCCTCACAGCTGGGGAAAAACTGTTTTTT	CASSLTAGEKLFF
TRBD1	TRBV28	NA	TRBJ1-5	TGTGCCAGCAGCCCGACAGGGGGCGGTAATCAGCCCCAGCATTTT	CASSPTGGGNQPQHF
NA	TRBV10-3	once	TRBJ1-1	TGTGCCATCGGACGGGGGAACACTGAAGCTTTCTTT	CAIGRGNTEAFF
NA	TRBV10-3	NA	TRBJ1-3	TGTGCCATCAGTGAATTAGGGACACCGAGCTCTGGAAACACCATATATTTT	CAISELGTPSSGNTIYF
NA	TRBV28	NA	TRBJ2-1	TGTGCCAGCAGTCTATCGGGAGCCTACAATGAGCAGTTCTTC	CASSLSGAYNEQFF
TRBD2	TRBV5-4	NA	TRBJ2-7	TGTGCCAGCAGCCGCGGCGGGGGAAACTCCTACGAGCAGTACTTC	CASSRGGGNSYEQYF
TRBD2	TRBV6-1	NA	TRBJ2-3	TGTGCCAGCAGTGAGCCTAGCGGGGGTGGCGCAGATACGCAGTATTTT	CASSEPSGGGADTQYF
NA	TRBV28	NA	TRBJ1-5	TGTGCCAGCAGTCCCTCCACCCTGACCAATCAGCCCCAGCATTTT	CASSPSTLTNQPQHF
NA	TRBV4-1	NA	TRBJ1-1	TGCGCCAGCAGCCAGGGATTGGGGCAGGGGAACACTGAAGCTTTCTTT	CASSQGLGQGNTEAFF
TRBD2	TRBV7-9	NA	TRBJ2-4	TGTGCCAGCAGCACCCCGGGACTAGCGGAAAACATTCAGTACTTC	CASSTPGLAENIQYF
NA	TRBV5-4	NA	TRBJ2-1	TGTGCCAGCAGCTCACCTAGTTCCAACCGTGAGCAGTTCTTC	CASSSPSSNREQFF
NA	TRBV7-4	NA	TRBJ2-5	TGTGCCAGCAGCTTGCGGAGGAGGGAGACCCAGTACTTC	CASSLRRRETQYF
NA	TRBV28	NA	TRBJ1-5	TGTGCCAGCACAATTCGTGGGGTTTTAGCTAGGCAGCCCCAGCATTTT	CASTIRGVLARQPQHF
NA	TRBV6-1	NA	TRBJ1-2	TGTGCCAGCAGTGAAAACCAGAGGAGGGAAGTAGGCTATGGCTACACCTTC	CASSENQRREVGYGYTF
NA	TRBV11-2	NA	TRBJ2-7	TGTGCCAGCAGAGTAGATTTTGCCATAGACTACGAGCAGTACTTC	CASRVDFAIDYEQYF
NA	TRBV30	NA	TRBJ2-5	TGTGCCTGGAGGGCCTCAGGGGTAGAGACCCAGTACTTC	CAWRASGVETQYF
TRBD1	TRBV13	NA	TRBJ2-7	TGTGCCAGCAGCTTACTAGCAGGACCGGGACAGACTACCTTC	CASSLLAGPGQTTF
TRBD1	TRBV30	NA	TRBJ1-5	TGTGCCTGGAGTGTTGGGCAGGGGGGCAATCAGCCCCAGCATTTT	CAWSVGQGGNQPQHF
TRBD2	TRBV5-4	NA	TRBJ2-1	TGTGCCAGCAGGGTACTGGGAGGGTCCAATGAGCAGTTCTTC	CASRVLGGSNEQFF
NA	TRBV7-2	NA	TRBJ2-3	TGTGCCAGCAGCTCAACAGATACGCAGTATTTT	CASSSTDTQYF
TRBD1	TRBV13	once	TRBJ2-1	TGTGCCAGCAGCTTAGGTCAGGGGGCGCTCGAGCAGTTCTTC	CASSLGQGALEQFF
TRBD2	TRBV9	NA	TRBJ2-3	TGTGCCAGCAGCGATAGCGGGATTAGCACAGATACGCAGTATTTT	CASSDSGISTDTQYF
TRBD2	TRBV5-1	NA	TRBJ2-1	TGCGCCAGCAGCTTTGGACTAGCGGGAGGCAATGAGCAGTTCTTC	CASSFGLAGGNEQFF
TRBD1	TRBV19	NA	TRBJ1-1	TGTGCCAGTAGTTACAACACAGGGGATGCTTTCTTT	CASSYNTGDAFF
TRBD1	TRBV6-1	large	TRBJ1-2	TGTGCCAGCAGTGAAGGGACAGGGGTATGGATCTATGGCTACACCTTC	CASSEGTGVWIYGYTF
TRBD2	TRBV6-1	NA	TRBJ2-3	TGTGCCAGCAGTGAAGCGCGCGGGGGGGCAGATACGCAGTATTTT	CASSEARGGADTQYF
NA	TRBV7-3	NA	TRBJ1-1	TGTGCCAGCAGCTTAACACAGGGTAGGGAAGCTTTCTTT	CASSLTQGREAFF
TRBD1	TRBV5-4	NA	TRBJ1-4	TGTGCCAGCAGCTCGACAGGGGGCCATGCAACTAATGAAAAACTGTTTTTT	CASSSTGGHATNEKLFF
TRBD1	TRBV6-5	NA	TRBJ2-7	TGTGCCAGCAGTTACTCGATTAATACAGGGGGATACGAGCAGTACTTC	CASSYSINTGGYEQYF
NA	TRBV14	NA	TRBJ2-5	TGTGCCAGCAGCCAGCAACTTGGGGCCGGGGAGACCCAGTACTTC	CASSQQLGAGETQYF
NA	TRBV6-6	once	TRBJ2-5	TGTGCCAGCAGTTGGGGGATTGAGACCCAGTACTTC	CASSWGIETQYF
NA	TRBV5-1	NA	TRBJ1-6	TGCGCCAGCAGCTTTCTTAATTCACCCCTCCACTTT	CASSFLNSPLHF
TRBD2	TRBV9	NA	TRBJ2-5	TGTGCCAGCAGCGTAGGACTAGCGGGAATGGAGACCCAGTACTTC	CASSVGLAGMETQYF
NA	TRBV28	once	TRBJ2-7	TGTGCCAGCAGTTTTGGCGAGGCTTACGAGCAGTACTTC	CASSFGEAYEQYF
NA	TRBV20-1	NA	TRBJ1-1	TGCAGTGCTAGGGAGGGAACTGAAGCTTTCTTT	CSAREGTEAFF
TRBD2	TRBV25-1	few	TRBJ2-7	TGTGCCAGCAGTGAACTGGCGGGAGGGTCGGACGAGCAGTACTTC	CASSELAGGSDEQYF
NA	TRBV11-1	NA	TRBJ1-6	TGTGCCAGCAGCGCCGACAGTTGGCTTAATTCACCCCTCCACTTT	CASSADSWLNSPLHF
TRBD2	TRBV5-4	NA	TRBJ2-5	TGTGCCAGCAGCACCCCGGGGGGTCAAGAGACCCAGTACTTC	CASSTPGGQETQYF